Shown below are 27 T cell receptor beta chains from a single sample sequenced in a study of blood T cell repertoires in COVID-19 (dated by TCRdb to about 2020). The library was obtained by the immunoSEQ multiplex PCR assay. TCRdb stores this immuneACCESS table with in-frame sequences only. Part of the clones is absent; in the studies checked, under half of the shortfall reflects unresolved V genes, and no reason is known for the rest. In this sample the table shows 250,000 or so clones, 75% to 90% of which occur a single time. The biggest ten clones account for 1.9% of the sample. The specimen sequenced was PBMCs or T cells enriched from blood (not recorded which). Receptors were obtained from a woman in her forties or fifties who had recovered from COVID-19.

The chain carries TRBV19 and TRBJ2-1; 9 nucleotides line up with TRBD2. Germline CDR1 reads LNHDA; CDR2 reads SQIVND (reference sequence). V lost 3 bases to trimming and J lost 7 bases; unmatched junction nucleotides: 4. The CDR3 loop spans 14 amino acids. CDR3 amino acids: CASSILSGRNEQFF. The CDR3 DNA follows: TGTGCCAGTAGTATCCTTAGCGGGAGAAATGAGCAGTTCTTC. The whole variable domain, remainder taken from reference TRBV19 and TRBJ2-1, is DGGITQSPKYLFRKEGQNVTLSCEQNLNHDAMYWYRQDPGQGLRLIYYSQIVNDFQKGDIAEGYSVSREKKESFPLTVTSAQKNPTAFYLCASSILSGRNEQFFGPGTRLTVL.

V and J are TRBV5-5 and TRBJ1-1, with D perhaps matching TRBD1 (5 bases). The CDR3 is made up of 14 amino acids. Trimming took off 6 bases at V and 0 bases at J, with 12 bases between the two ends. Germline lookup yields CDR1 SGHKS and CDR2 YYEKEE (reference sequence). CDR3 bases: TGTGCCAGCAATCTGGGGGGGTTGAACACTGAAGCTTTCTTT. Its protein product is CASNLGGLNTEAFF.

The chain is built from TRBV4-2 and TRBJ2-7, with 9 nucleotides matching TRBD2. The CDR3 covers 17 residues. V shed 2 bases and J 5 bases; nucleotides not matched to a gene: 13. Germline V gene sequence: CDR1 LGHNA, CDR2 YNFKEQ. CDR3 sequence (DNA): TGTGCCAGCAGCCAACAGGTGCCCAGCGGGAGGCAGAACGAGCAGTACTTC. It is translated as CASSQQVPSGRQNEQYF.

V is TRBV7-9 and J is TRBJ1-1; TRBD1 matches 8 bases. This CDR3 contains 14 residues. The J segment lost 9 bases and the V segment lost 2 bases, leaving 8 bases of the junction unmatched. Germline loops: CDR1 SEHNR, CDR2 FQNEAQ (reference sequence). The DNA for the CDR3 is TGTGCCAGCAGCTTACCCGACAGGGGTCTTCAAGCTTTCTTT. Protein product: CASSLPDRGLQAFF.

V and J are TRBV28 and TRBJ1-2, with TRBD1 matching 9 bases. The V segment lost 5 bases and the J segment 8 bases; nucleotides outside the gene matches: 3. CDR3 size: 12 residues. Germline loops: CDR1 MDHEN, CDR2 SYDVKM. For the CDR3, the DNA is TGTGCCAGCAGTGCCACAGGGGGCGGCTACACCTTC. Translation: CASSATGGGYTF.

This rearrangement joins TRBV28 to TRBJ1-6; TRBD1 is a possible D gene (5 bases). Germline loops: CDR1 MDHEN, CDR2 SYDVKM. This CDR3 is built from 15 residues. Trimming stripped 10 bases from V and 7 bases from J, with 20 bases between. This CDR3 is CATKAAGGGNSPLHF. In nucleotides, the CDR3 is TGTGCCACAAAAGCAGCTGGTGGGGGGAATTCACCCCTCCACTTT.

The chain combines TRBV5-1 with TRBJ2-5; tentative D call: TRBD1 (7 bases). The germline gives CDR1 SGHRS, CDR2 YFSETQ. There are 13 residues in the CDR3. V was cut by 2 bases and J by 3 bases, with 8 bases left in between. The chain's CDR3 is CASSFRGEETQYF. DNA of the CDR3: TGCGCCAGCAGCTTCAGGGGGGAAGAGACCCAGTACTTC.

V is TRBV7-6 and J is TRBJ1-2; TRBD1 agrees at 9 bases. This CDR3 has 15 amino acids. The V gene end was trimmed by 5 bases and the J gene end by 2 bases; junction bases not matched to a gene: 6. The germline gives CDR1 SGHVS, CDR2 FNYEAQ. The CDR3 DNA reads as TGTGCCAGCAGCCCTGGACAGGGGCAAAACTATGGCTACACCTTC. Protein: CASSPGQGQNYGYTF.

This chain connects TRBV27 to TRBJ1-6, with TRBD1 as a possible D gene (6 bases). CDR1 and CDR2 (germline): MNHEY, SMNVEV (reference sequence). The CDR3 is made up of 13 amino acids. V was trimmed by 6 bases and J by 10 bases, leaving 13 bases between them. Here the CDR3 reads CASRTTGSSPLHF. The DNA of the CDR3 is TGTGCCAGCAGAACTACAGGGTCCTCACCCCTCCACTTT.

The chain recombines TRBV19 with TRBJ1-1; 9 nucleotides line up with TRBD1. J was trimmed by 4 bases and V by 3 bases; bases with no gene match: 3. This CDR3 is 14 amino acids long. The germline CDR1 and CDR2 sequences are LNHDA and SQIVND (reference sequence). This CDR3 reads CASSITGGRTEAFF. The CDR3 region has the DNA TGTGCCAGTAGTATCACAGGGGGCCGCACTGAAGCTTTCTTT.

J is TRBJ2-2 and V is TRBV28, with TRBD2 identical over 9 bases. Germline V CDR1 and CDR2: MDHEN, SYDVKM. CDR3 length equals 16 residues. V shed 1 base and J 5 bases; nucleotides not matched to a gene: 5. CDR3 amino acids: CASSLSGTSITGELFF. DNA of the CDR3: TGTGCCAGCAGTTTATCAGGGACTAGCATTACCGGGGAGCTGTTTTTT.

The chain links TRBV6-4 to TRBJ1-5, with 10 bases matching TRBD1. V was pared by 7 bases and J by 0 bases, with 18 bases of the junction left unmatched. Germline loops: CDR1 MRHNA, CDR2 SNTAGT. The CDR3 covers 20 residues. The CDR3 nucleotides read TGTGCCAGCACCCGACGCTCCGGGACAGGGGCTATAGATAGCAATCAGCCCCAGCATTTT. It is translated as CASTRRSGTGAIDSNQPQHF.

The chain combines TRBV10-2 with TRBJ2-3; 9 positions agree with TRBD2. This CDR3 is 15 amino acids long. Trimming removed 3 bases from V and 3 bases from J; junction bases left unmatched: 4. From germline, CDR1 is WSHSY and CDR2 SAAADI. CDR3 DNA sequence: TGCGCCAGCAGTGACCGGCGGGGGGGGACAGATACGCAGTATTTT. Protein: CASSDRRGGTDTQYF.

The V and J genes are TRBV7-9 and TRBJ2-1; 9 bases line up with TRBD2. This CDR3 region has 16 residues. The junction had 7 bases not matched to a gene; V was cut back by 1 base and J by 6 bases. Per the germline V gene, CDR1 is SEHNR and CDR2 is FQNEAQ (reference sequence). The CDR3 DNA follows: TGTGCCAGCAGCTTAGGAGCGGGAGGCTACGCCAATGAGCAGTTCTTC. It specifies CASSLGAGGYANEQFF. Combining the CDR3 with reference TRBV7-9 and TRBJ2-1 gives the whole variable domain DTGVSQNPRHKITKRGQNVTFRCDPISEHNRLYWYRQTLGQGPEFLTYFQNEAQLEKSRLLSDRFSAERPKGSFSTLEIQRTEQGDSAMYLCASSLGAGGYANEQFFGPGTRLTVL.

The chain couples TRBV11-3 to TRBJ1-3, with D hard to call. CDR1 and CDR2 from the germline V gene are SGHNT and YENEEA. The V end was cut by 5 bases, the J end by 2 bases, with 10 bases between. CDR3 length: 14 residues. CDR3 sequence: CASSLSGTGNTIYF. The CDR3 DNA reads as TGTGCCAGCAGCCTTAGCGGGACTGGAAACACCATATATTTT.

Only a few counts were recorded for this clone. The chain carries TRBV27 and TRBJ1-6; weak D call: TRBD1 (5 bases). This CDR3 spans 13 amino acids. V was shortened by 7 bases and J by 7 bases, with 11 bases between the two germline ends. CDR1 is MNHEY, CDR2 SMNVEV, per germline (reference sequence). The CDR3 sequence: CASNSRGNSPLHF. CDR3 DNA sequence: TGTGCCAGCAACTCTCGGGGGAATTCACCCCTCCACTTT.

The genes are TRBV5-4 and TRBJ1-6; 8 bases are a match to TRBD1. The CDR3 has 12 amino acids. Germline trimming cut 9 bases from V and 6 bases from J; bases unmatched to any gene: 2. Germline assignment: CDR1 SGHNT and CDR2 YYREEE (reference sequence). Here the CDR3 reads CATGGTNSPLHF. In nucleotides, the CDR3 is TGTGCCACAGGGGGCACTAATTCACCCCTCCACTTT.

V gene TRBV21-1 combines with J gene TRBJ2-7; the table's D gene call, TRBD1, was not cross checked with the DNA. TRBV21-1 is a listed pseudogene. The CDR3 spans 17 residues. The CDR3 region has the DNA TGTGCCAGCAGCAAAGTCGCCGGGACAGGGAGCTCCTACGAGCAGTACTTC. Encoded protein: CASSKVAGTGSSYEQYF.

This clone appeared once. This chain links TRBV12-5 with TRBJ1-5, with D perhaps TRBD1 (5 bases). The CDR3 runs to 13 residues. Germline-derived CDR1 and CDR2 are LGHNT and FRNRAP. The V end lost 6 bases, the J end lost 6 bases, and 12 bases lay between the germline ends. The CDR3 coding sequence is TGTGCTAGTGGGGGGCAGTTGGTTCAGCCCCAGCATTTT. It is translated as CASGGQLVQPQHF.

As to this clone: This sample also contains other DNA sequences that code for the same CDR3. This rearrangement joins TRBV6-5 to TRBJ2-3; 7 bases match TRBD2. The V segment lost 3 bases and the J segment 3 bases; nucleotides outside the gene matches: 3. The CDR3 contains 14 residues. Germline V CDR1 and CDR2: MNHEY, SVGAGI. The CDR3, as DNA: TGTGCCAGCAGTTATTTGGGGGGGACAGATACGCAGTATTTT. Translation: CASSYLGGTDTQYF.

CDR3 DNA sequence: TGTGCCTGGGAGCGGGGCTCCTACAATGAGCAGTTCTTC. This codes for CAWERGSYNEQFF. The V call is TRBV30, the J call TRBJ2-1; TRBD2 matches at 7 bases. V lost 5 bases to trimming and J lost 0 bases; unmatched junction nucleotides: 1. There are 13 residues in the CDR3. Germline CDR1 is GTSNPN and CDR2 is SVGIG (reference sequence).

A few counts support this clone. The chain uses TRBV27 and TRBJ2-7, with 12 bases identical to TRBD1. This CDR3 is 13 amino acids long. Germline CDR1 reads MNHEY; CDR2 reads SMNVEV (reference sequence). V was clipped by 4 bases and J by 7 bases; unmatched bases: 2. The CDR3 loop is CASSWDRGREQYF. The DNA of the CDR3 is TGTGCCAGCAGTTGGGACAGGGGGCGGGAGCAGTACTTC.

The chain carries TRBV28 and TRBJ1-2; 11 bases line up with TRBD1. The CDR3 has 15 residues. Germline V gene lookup returns CDR1 MDHEN and CDR2 SYDVKM. With 1 base clipped from V and 8 bases from J, the junction kept 6 bases outside the gene matches. CDR3 residues: CASSLLGQGVRGYTF. As DNA, the CDR3 is TGTGCCAGCAGTTTATTGGGACAGGGGGTCCGGGGCTACACCTTC.

Concerning this clone itself: Additional DNA sequences in this sample encode the identical CDR3. The chain uses TRBV5-1 and TRBJ2-5; possible D gene TRBD1, 6 bases. The CDR3 loop spans 14 amino acids. V was pared by 4 bases and J by 1 base, with 11 bases between. The germline CDR1 and CDR2 sequences are SGHRS and YFSETQ. CDR3 sequence (DNA): TGCGCCAGCAGCACCGGGACACCCCAAGAGACCCAGTACTTC. This encodes CASSTGTPQETQYF.

This chain uses TRBV6-6 with TRBJ1-3; D gene uncertain. The germline V gene has CDR1 MNHNY and CDR2 SVGAGI (reference sequence). The V and J ends lost 7 bases and 0 bases respectively, with 10 bases between them. This CDR3 contains 14 residues. The CDR3 reads CASNPRSSGNTIYF. In nucleotides, the CDR3 is TGTGCCAGCAACCCTAGAAGCTCTGGAAACACCATATATTTT.

This sequence joins TRBV4-1 and TRBJ2-3, with D possibly matching TRBD2 (5 bases). Germline V CDR1 and CDR2: MGHRA, YSYEKL. This CDR3 spans 14 amino acids. Trimming removed 4 bases at V and 8 bases at J, with 16 bases between. Written as DNA, the CDR3 is TGCGCCAGCAGCCTCCTAACGGGAAGTCTTACGCAGTATTTT. Amino acid sequence: CASSLLTGSLTQYF.

This chain uses TRBV4-1 with TRBJ1-4; unclear D gene. This CDR3 region has 13 residues. Looked up from germline, CDR1 is MGHRA and CDR2 is YSYEKL. V was shortened by 1 base and J by 4 bases, with 4 bases between the two germline ends. The CDR3 bases are TGCGCCAGCAGCCAAGCTTTTAATGAAAAACTGTTTTTT. The encoded protein is CASSQAFNEKLFF.